The T cell receptor beta chain described here comes from a study of blood T cells in healthy people across ages. In this sample, this clonotype turned up a few times. The antigen is unknown. Study-wide points: Expanded clonotype changes were possibly confounded by unknown donor CMV status.

The use of a sample-barcoded 5' primer and a J-beta primer mix characterized a second PCR of roughly 6 to 11 cycles. Each of the samples gave a minimum of 2.5 million paired-end reads that contained CDR3. TCRdb analysed the 5' RACE reads with MiXCR anew, one entry per CDR3 protein. The data show approximately 2,000,000 distinct CDR3 sequences, about two fifths seen once. V was pared by 8 bases and J by 3 bases, with 20 bases between. Germline loops: CDR1 MNHEY, CDR2 SVGAGI. This CDR3 contains 15 residues. The chain recombines TRBV6-5 with TRBJ2-7; maybe TRBD2 (5 bases). The sequence was obtained from a human donor in good health. Input material: blood. In DNA, the CDR3 is TGTGCCAGCTTTCAAAGACGGTTGGGAGTCTACGAGCAGTACTTC. Translating it yields CASFQRRLGVYEQYF.